One and the same sample provided the 3 T cell receptor beta chains below, sequenced in a study of blood T cell repertoires in COVID-19. The repertoire was sequenced with immunoSEQ multiplex PCR; TCRdb's copy has only in-frame clones and lacks some. The data show 200,000 to 300,000 clones, with about 89% seen just once and around 1.5% held by the top ten. The specimen sequenced was peripheral blood. The receptors come from a middle-aged woman who had recovered from COVID-19.

This chain joins TRBV29-1 and TRBJ1-4; 7 nucleotides match TRBD1. This CDR3 comprises 13 residues. V shed 7 bases and J 6 bases; nucleotides not matched to a gene: 8. CDR1 SQVTM and CDR2 ANQGSEA come from the germline V gene. Written as DNA, the CDR3 is TGCAGCGGTTTGACAGGGTGGGATGAAAAACTGTTTTTT. It encodes CSGLTGWDEKLFF.

V usage is TRBV19 and J usage is TRBJ1-6; no clear D gene. Trimming cost V 3 bases and J 9 bases, with 9 bases left between them. The CDR3 spans 13 residues. Germline V gives CDR1 LNHDA, CDR2 SQIVND (reference sequence). This CDR3 is CASSIIPGSPLHF. The CDR3 region has the DNA TGTGCCAGTAGTATCATCCCGGGTTCACCCCTCCACTTT.

The rearrangement links TRBV6-5 to TRBJ2-5; a weak D match, TRBD2 (7 bases). V was cut by 7 bases and J by 4 bases, with 13 bases left in between. This CDR3 is built from 13 residues. Germline CDR1 MNHEY, CDR2 SVGAGI. CDR3 protein: CASNRGARETQYF. The CDR3 DNA is TGTGCCAGCAACCGGGGGGCAAGAGAGACCCAGTACTTC.